Described below is a single T cell receptor (beta chain) sequence and its context. Its antigen is not known. This sample is part of a study of CD8+ T cells in alopecia areata. Turning to the study itself: Tofacitinib administration to treated patients was oral, at 5 to 10 mg twice daily.

CDR1 and CDR2 from the germline V gene are SGHRS and YFSETQ. V lost 0 bases and J 4 bases, leaving 14 bases between the germline ends. CDR3 length: 16 residues. TCR sequencing used cDNA made by reverse transcription of extracted RNA. Produced via immunoSEQ multiplex PCR; TCRdb's table is partial and in-frame only. The repertoire has 140,000 to 150,000 clones, 40% to 65% of them found once; the top ten carry 0.8% to 1%. Study-level findings and limits: Higher clonality than in normal scalp was seen in lesional scalp, especially alopecia totalis/universalis.

Obtained from alopecia areata patients were lesional scalp punch biopsies along with peripheral blood. PBMCs provided sorted CD4+ and CD8+ T cells. This TCR came from a human donor with alopecia areata. Sequenced material: CD4+ T cells sorted from blood, taken at week 0. The chain uses TRBV5-1 and TRBJ1-3; D is perhaps TRBD1 (6 bases). CDR3 DNA: TGCGCCAGCAGCTTGGGATTCGGGACACTGGGAAACACCATATATTTT. Its protein is CASSLGFGTLGNTIYF.